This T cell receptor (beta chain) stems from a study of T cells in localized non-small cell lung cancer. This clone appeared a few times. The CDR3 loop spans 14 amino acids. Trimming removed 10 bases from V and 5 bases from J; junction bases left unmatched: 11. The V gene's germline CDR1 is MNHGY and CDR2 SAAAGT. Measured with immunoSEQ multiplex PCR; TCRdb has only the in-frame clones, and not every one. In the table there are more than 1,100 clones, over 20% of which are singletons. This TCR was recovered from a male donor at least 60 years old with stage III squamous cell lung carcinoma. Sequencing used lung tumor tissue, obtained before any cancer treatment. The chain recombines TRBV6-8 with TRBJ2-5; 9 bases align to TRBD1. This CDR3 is CATRPGQGGETQYF. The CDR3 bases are TGTGCCACTAGACCGGGACAGGGTGGCGAGACCCAGTACTTC.